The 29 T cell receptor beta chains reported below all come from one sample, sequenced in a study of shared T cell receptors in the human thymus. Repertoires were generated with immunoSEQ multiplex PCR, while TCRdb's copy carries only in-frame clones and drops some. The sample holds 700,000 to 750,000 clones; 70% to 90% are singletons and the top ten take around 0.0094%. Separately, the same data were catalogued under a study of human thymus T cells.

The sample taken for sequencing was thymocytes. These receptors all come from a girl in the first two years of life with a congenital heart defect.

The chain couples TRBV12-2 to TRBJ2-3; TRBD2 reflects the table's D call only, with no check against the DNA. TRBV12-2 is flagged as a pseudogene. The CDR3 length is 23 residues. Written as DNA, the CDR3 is TGTGCAAGTCGCTTAGCGAGGAAGGTTATAACGTGTCTAGCGGGGGGCCCCGCAGATACGCAGTATTTT. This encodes CASRLARKVITCLAGGPADTQYF.

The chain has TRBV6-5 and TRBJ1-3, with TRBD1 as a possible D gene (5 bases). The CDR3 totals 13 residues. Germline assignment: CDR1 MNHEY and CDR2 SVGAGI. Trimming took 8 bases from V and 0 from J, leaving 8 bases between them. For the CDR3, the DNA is TGTGCCAGCTCTCAGGGCTCTGGAAACACCATATATTTT. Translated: CASSQGSGNTIYF.

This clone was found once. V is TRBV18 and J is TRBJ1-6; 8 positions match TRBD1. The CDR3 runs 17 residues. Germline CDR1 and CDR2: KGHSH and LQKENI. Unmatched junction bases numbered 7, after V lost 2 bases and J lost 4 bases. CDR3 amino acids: CASSPTRTGLYNSPLHF. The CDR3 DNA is TGTGCCAGCTCACCAACTAGGACAGGGCTTTATAATTCACCCCTCCACTTT.

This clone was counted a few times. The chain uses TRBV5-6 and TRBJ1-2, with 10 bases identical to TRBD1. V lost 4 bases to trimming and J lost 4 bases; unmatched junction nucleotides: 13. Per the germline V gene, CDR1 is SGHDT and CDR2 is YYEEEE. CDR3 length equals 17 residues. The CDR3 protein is CASSPRQGAPRLYGYTF. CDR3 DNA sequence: TGTGCCAGCAGCCCAAGACAGGGGGCGCCTCGCCTCTATGGCTACACCTTC.

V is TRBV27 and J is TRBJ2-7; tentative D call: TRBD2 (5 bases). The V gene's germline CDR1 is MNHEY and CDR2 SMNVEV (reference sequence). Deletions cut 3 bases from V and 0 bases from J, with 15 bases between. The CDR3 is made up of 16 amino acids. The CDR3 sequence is CASSFRASWGSYEQYF. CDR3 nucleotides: TGTGCCAGCAGTTTTAGGGCTAGCTGGGGCTCCTACGAGCAGTACTTC.

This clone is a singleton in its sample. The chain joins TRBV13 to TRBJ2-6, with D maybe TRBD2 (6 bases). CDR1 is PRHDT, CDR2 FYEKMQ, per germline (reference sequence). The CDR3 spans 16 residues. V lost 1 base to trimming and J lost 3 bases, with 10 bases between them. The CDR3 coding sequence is TGTGCCAGCAGCTTAGAGGTCGGGGGTGGGGCCAACGTCCTGACTTTC. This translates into CASSLEVGGGANVLTF.

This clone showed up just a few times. CDR3 sequence: CASSQETLGGTEAFF. The CDR3 nucleotides read TGCGCCAGCAGCCAAGAAACTCTTGGTGGCACTGAAGCTTTCTTT. V and J are TRBV4-1 and TRBJ1-1; D not resolved. Germline CDR1 reads MGHRA; CDR2 reads YSYEKL. The CDR3 sequence is 15 residues long. V was cut by 0 bases and J by 4 bases, with 12 bases left in between.

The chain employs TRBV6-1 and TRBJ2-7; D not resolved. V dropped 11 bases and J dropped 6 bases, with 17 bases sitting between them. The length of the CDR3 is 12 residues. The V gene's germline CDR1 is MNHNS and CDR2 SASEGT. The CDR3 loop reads CADKPFTGEQYF. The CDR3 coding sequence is TGTGCCGATAAGCCTTTCACGGGCGAGCAGTACTTC.

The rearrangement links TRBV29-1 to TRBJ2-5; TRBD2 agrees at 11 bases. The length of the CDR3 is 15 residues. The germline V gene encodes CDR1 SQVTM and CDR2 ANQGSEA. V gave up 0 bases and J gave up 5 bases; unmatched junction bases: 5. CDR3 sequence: CSVEDLAGGGETQYF. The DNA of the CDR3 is TGCAGCGTTGAAGACCTAGCGGGGGGAGGGGAGACCCAGTACTTC.

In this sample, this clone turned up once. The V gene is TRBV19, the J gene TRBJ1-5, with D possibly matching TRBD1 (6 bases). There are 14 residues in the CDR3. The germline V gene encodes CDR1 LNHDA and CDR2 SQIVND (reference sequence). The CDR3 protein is CGLGPGTRDQPQHF. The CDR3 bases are TGTGGCCTAGGCCCCGGGACACGAGATCAGCCCCAGCATTTT.

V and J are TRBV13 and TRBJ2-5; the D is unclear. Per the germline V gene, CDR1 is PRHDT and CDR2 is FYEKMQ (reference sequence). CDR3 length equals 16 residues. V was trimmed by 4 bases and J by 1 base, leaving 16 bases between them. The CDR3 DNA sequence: TGTGCCAGCAGCTCCATCCAGTTTTCAGGCCAAGAGACCCAGTACTTC. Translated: CASSSIQFSGQETQYF.

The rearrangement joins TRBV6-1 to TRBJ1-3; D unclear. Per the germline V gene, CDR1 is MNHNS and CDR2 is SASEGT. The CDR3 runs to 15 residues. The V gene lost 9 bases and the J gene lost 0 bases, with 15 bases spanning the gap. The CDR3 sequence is CASGAYHRSGNTIYF. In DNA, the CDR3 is TGTGCCAGTGGTGCCTACCACCGCTCTGGAAACACCATATATTTT.

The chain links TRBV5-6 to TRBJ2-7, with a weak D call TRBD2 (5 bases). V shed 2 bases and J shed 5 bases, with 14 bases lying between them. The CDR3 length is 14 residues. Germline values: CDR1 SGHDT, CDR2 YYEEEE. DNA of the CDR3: TGTGCCAGCAGCTTTTACGGGGATCCCCACGAGCAGTACTTC. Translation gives CASSFYGDPHEQYF.

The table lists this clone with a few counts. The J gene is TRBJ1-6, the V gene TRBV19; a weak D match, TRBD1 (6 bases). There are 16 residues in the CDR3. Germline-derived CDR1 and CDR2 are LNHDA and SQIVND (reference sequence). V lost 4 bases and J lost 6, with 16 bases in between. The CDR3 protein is CASSNFRTAANSPLHF. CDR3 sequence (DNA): TGTGCCAGTAGTAACTTTAGGACAGCGGCTAATTCACCCCTCCACTTT.

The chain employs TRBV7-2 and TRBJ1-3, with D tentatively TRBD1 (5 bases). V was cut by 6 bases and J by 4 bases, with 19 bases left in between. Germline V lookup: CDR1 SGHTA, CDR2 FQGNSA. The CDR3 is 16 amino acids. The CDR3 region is CASSFRGLRAGNTIYF. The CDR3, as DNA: TGTGCCAGCAGTTTTCGGGGACTCCGGGCCGGAAACACCATATATTTT.

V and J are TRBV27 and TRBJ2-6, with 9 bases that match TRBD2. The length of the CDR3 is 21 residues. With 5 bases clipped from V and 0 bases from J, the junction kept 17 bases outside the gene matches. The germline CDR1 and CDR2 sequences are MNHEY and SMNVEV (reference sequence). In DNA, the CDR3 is TGTGCCAGCAGTAGGACAGGTTCACCCTTAGCGGGGGACTCTGGGGCCAACGTCCTGACTTTC. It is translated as CASSRTGSPLAGDSGANVLTF. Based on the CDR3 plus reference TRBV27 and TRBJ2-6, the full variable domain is EAQVTQNPRYLITVTGKKLTVTCSQNMNHEYMSWYRQDPGLGLRQIYYSMNVEVTDKGDVPEGYKVSRKEKRNFPLILESPSPNQTSLYFCASSRTGSPLAGDSGANVLTFGAGSRLTVL.

Written as DNA, the CDR3 is TGTGCCAGCAGCCAACGGACAGCTAACTATGGCTACACCTTC. Translating gives CASSQRTANYGYTF. V gene TRBV6-1 combines with J gene TRBJ1-2, with D possibly being TRBD1 (6 bases). V shed 6 bases and J shed 0 bases, with 11 bases lying between them. The length of the CDR3 is 14 residues. Germline V gene lookup returns CDR1 MNHNS and CDR2 SASEGT.

The CDR3 DNA reads as TGTGCCAGCACCCCTCGCGGGGGGGCATACAATGAGCAGTTCTTC. It yields the protein CASTPRGGAYNEQFF. The V call is TRBV7-2, the J call TRBJ2-1, with 9 bases matching TRBD2. The CDR3 covers 15 residues. Unmatched junction bases numbered 8, after V lost 7 bases and J lost 4 bases. The germline CDR1 and CDR2 sequences are SGHTA and FQGNSA.

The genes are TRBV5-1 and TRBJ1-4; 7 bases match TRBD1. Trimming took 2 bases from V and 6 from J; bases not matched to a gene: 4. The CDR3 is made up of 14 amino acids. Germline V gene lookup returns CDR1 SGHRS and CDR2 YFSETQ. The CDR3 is CASSLGTVDEKLFF. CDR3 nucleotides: TGCGCCAGCAGCTTAGGGACAGTGGATGAAAAACTGTTTTTT.

CDR3 sequence: CASSQVGGGLRVPHYEQYF. Here the CDR3 DNA reads TGTGCCAGCAGCCAAGTAGGCGGGGGCTTACGGGTACCTCACTACGAGCAGTACTTC. The V call is TRBV14, the J call TRBJ2-7; possible D gene TRBD2, 7 bases. This CDR3 contains 19 residues. Germline V gene data show CDR1 as SGHDN and CDR2 as FVKESK. V was pared by 1 base and J by 3 bases, with 25 bases between.

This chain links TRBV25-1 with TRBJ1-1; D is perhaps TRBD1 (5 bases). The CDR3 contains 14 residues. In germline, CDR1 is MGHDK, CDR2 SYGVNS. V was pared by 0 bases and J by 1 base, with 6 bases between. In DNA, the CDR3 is TGTGCCAGCAGTGAATATAGGGGGAACACTGAAGCTTTCTTT. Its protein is CASSEYRGNTEAFF.

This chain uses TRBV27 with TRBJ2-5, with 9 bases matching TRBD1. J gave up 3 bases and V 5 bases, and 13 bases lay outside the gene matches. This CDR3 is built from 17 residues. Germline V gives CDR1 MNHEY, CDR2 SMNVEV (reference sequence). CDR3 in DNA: TGTGCCAGCAGTGCCCGGGACAGGGAGGGCAAAGAAGAGACCCAGTACTTC. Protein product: CASSARDREGKEETQYF.

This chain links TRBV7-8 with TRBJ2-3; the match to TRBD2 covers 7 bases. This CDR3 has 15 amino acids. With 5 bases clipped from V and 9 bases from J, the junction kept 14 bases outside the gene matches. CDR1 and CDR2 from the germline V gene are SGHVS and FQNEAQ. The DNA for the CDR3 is TGTGCCAGCAGCCATCTGGACCTCGGGGAGGGCACGCAGTATTTT. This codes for CASSHLDLGEGTQYF.

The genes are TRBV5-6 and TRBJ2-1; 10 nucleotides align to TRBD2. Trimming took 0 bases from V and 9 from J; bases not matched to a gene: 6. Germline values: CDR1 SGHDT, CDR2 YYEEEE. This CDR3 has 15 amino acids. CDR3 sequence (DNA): TGTGCCAGCAGCTTGGTGAGCGGGGGGGCGAGTGAGCAGTTCTTC. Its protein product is CASSLVSGGASEQFF.

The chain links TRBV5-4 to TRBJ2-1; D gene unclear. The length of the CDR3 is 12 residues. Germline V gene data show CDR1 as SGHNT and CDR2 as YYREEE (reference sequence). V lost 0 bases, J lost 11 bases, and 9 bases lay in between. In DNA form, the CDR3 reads TGTGCCAGCAGCTTGGAGGCGGAGAAGCAGTTCTTC. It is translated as CASSLEAEKQFF.

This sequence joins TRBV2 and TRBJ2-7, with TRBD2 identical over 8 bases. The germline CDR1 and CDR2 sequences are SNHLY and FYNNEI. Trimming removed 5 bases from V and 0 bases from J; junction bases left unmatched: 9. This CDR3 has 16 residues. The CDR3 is CASSLEAGGHSYEQYF. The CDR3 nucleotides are TGTGCCAGCAGTCTCGAGGCGGGGGGCCACTCCTACGAGCAGTACTTC. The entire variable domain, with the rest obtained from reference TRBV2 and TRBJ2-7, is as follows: EPEVTQTPSHQVTQMGQEVILRCVPISNHLYFYWYRQILGQKVEFLVSFYNNEISEKSEIFDDQFSVERPDGSNFTLKIRSTKLEDSAMYFCASSLEAGGHSYEQYFGPGTRLTVT.

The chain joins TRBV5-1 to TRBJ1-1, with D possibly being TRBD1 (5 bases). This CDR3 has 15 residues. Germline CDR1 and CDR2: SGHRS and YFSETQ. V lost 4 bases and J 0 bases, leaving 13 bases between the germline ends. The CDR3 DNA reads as TGCGCCAGCAGCCCCCAGGGTTCGGTGAACACTGAAGCTTTCTTT. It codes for CASSPQGSVNTEAFF. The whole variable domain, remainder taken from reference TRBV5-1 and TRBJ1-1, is KAGVTQTPRYLIKTRGQQVTLSCSPISGHRSVSWYQQTPGQGLQFLFEYFSETQRNKGNFPGRFSGRQFSNSRSEMNVSTLELGDSALYLCASSPQGSVNTEAFFGQGTRLTVV.

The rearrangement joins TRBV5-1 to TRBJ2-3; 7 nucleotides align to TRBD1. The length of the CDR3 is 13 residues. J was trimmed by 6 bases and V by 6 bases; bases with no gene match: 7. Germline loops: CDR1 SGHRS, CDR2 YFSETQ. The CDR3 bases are TGCGCCAGCAACGACAGGGTGGTGGATACGCAGTATTTT. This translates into CASNDRVVDTQYF.

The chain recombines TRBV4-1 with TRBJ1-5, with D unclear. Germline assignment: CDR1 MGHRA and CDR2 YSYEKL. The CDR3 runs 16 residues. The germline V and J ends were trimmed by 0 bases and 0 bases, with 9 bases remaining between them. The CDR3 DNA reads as TGCGCCAGCAGCCAAGAACACCTTAATAGCAATCAGCCCCAGCATTTT. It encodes CASSQEHLNSNQPQHF.